The rows below give T cell receptor beta chains drawn from one sample of a study of blood T cell repertoires in COVID-19. Using immunoSEQ multiplex PCR, the repertoire was profiled, and TCRdb retains in-frame clones only, with some absent. The sample includes approximately 140,000 clones, around nine tenths of them seen just once. Sequencing was carried out using peripheral blood. The receptors come from a woman aged 40 to 50 with acute or convalescent COVID-19. CDR3s include the opening cysteine and the closing phenylalanine or tryptophan. The D gene is left open where the match is weak. Only some rows state a clone size, as once, few, many or a class for expanded clones.

V gene	J gene	D gene	clone size	CDR3 protein	CDR3 DNA
TRBV6-5	TRBJ1-2	TRBD1	-	CASSYTGTARNYGYTF	TGTGCCAGCAGTTACACTGGGACAGCCCGTAACTATGGCTACACCTTC
TRBV4-3	TRBJ1-1	-	once	CASSQDRWTLWDNTEAFF	TGCGCCAGCAGCCAAGATCGTTGGACTCTCTGGGATAACACTGAAGCTTTCTTT
TRBV6-6	TRBJ1-2	-	-	CASSRPEGYYTF	TGTGCCAGCAGCCGACCGGAGGGATACTACACCTTC
TRBV30	TRBJ1-2	-	-	CAWRAGSLGPLYGYTF	TGTGCCTGGAGGGCAGGGTCATTGGGCCCCCTCTATGGCTACACCTTC
TRBV7-2	TRBJ1-4	-	-	CASSLESEDNEKLFF	TGTGCCAGCAGCTTAGAGTCGGAGGATAATGAAAAACTGTTTTTT
TRBV5-4	TRBJ2-7	TRBD2	-	CASSLRGGAYEQYF	TGTGCCAGCAGCTTACGCGGGGGGGCCTACGAGCAGTACTTC
TRBV18	TRBJ1-5	TRBD1	-	CASSPLRQGPSGSNQPQHF	TGTGCCAGCTCACCTCTTCGACAGGGGCCATCGGGTAGCAATCAGCCCCAGCATTTT
TRBV6-5	TRBJ2-7	TRBD1	few	CASSSGGRYEQYF	TGTGCCAGCAGTTCAGGGGGTAGATACGAGCAGTACTTC
TRBV27	TRBJ1-2	TRBD1	-	CASSPRGGWGYTF	TGTGCCAGCAGTCCCAGAGGGGGCTGGGGCTACACCTTC
TRBV7-3	TRBJ2-5	TRBD1	-	CASSPGVTGGIETQYF	TGTGCCAGCAGCCCGGGGGTGACAGGGGGCATAGAGACCCAGTACTTC
TRBV18	TRBJ1-1	-	-	CASSPPGTTNTEAFF	TGTGCCAGCTCACCGCCAGGGACAACGAACACTGAAGCTTTCTTT
TRBV12-3/TRBV12-4	TRBJ2-3	-	-	CASSFLTDTQYF	TGTGCCAGCAGTTTCCTCACAGATACGCAGTATTTT
TRBV29-1	TRBJ2-7	-	-	CSVLGPRLASYEQYF	TGCAGCGTATTAGGCCCCCGGCTAGCTTCTTACGAGCAGTACTTC
TRBV3-1/TRBV3-2	TRBJ1-3	TRBD1	-	CASSLSSRTGFGNTIYF	TGTGCCAGCAGCCTCTCAAGTCGGACAGGGTTTGGAAACACCATATATTTT
TRBV3-1/TRBV3-2	TRBJ2-1	TRBD2	-	CASSPWTSGRMGNEQFF	TGTGCCAGCAGCCCTTGGACTAGCGGGAGGATGGGTAATGAGCAGTTCTTC
TRBV11-2	TRBJ2-3	TRBD2	-	CASNWGGLAGDPNTQYF	TGTGCCAGCAACTGGGGGGGGCTAGCGGGAGATCCGAATACGCAGTATTTT
TRBV4-1	TRBJ2-3	-	-	CASSQEAVPPTDTQYF	TGCGCCAGCAGCCAAGAGGCGGTTCCACCCACAGATACGCAGTATTTT
TRBV6-2/TRBV6-3	TRBJ2-5	TRBD2	-	CASSLGDYQETQYF	TGTGCCAGCAGTTTAGGGGACTATCAAGAGACCCAGTACTTC
TRBV5-6	TRBJ1-5	-	-	CASSWGRGFNQPQHF	TGTGCCAGCAGCTGGGGGAGGGGATTCAATCAGCCCCAGCATTTT
TRBV12-3/TRBV12-4	TRBJ1-1	-	few	CASSRTRNTEAFF	TGTGCCAGCAGCCGCACGAGGAACACTGAAGCTTTCTTT
TRBV14	TRBJ2-3	-	-	CASSRLWAGNTDTQYF	TGTGCCAGCAGCCGCCTTTGGGCGGGGAACACAGATACGCAGTATTTT
TRBV6-5	TRBJ1-3	-	-	CASSPEDRSGNTIYF	TGTGCCAGCAGCCCCGAAGACAGGTCTGGAAACACCATATATTTT
TRBV6-6	TRBJ1-5	TRBD1	-	CASSLPGQGGHQPQHF	TGTGCCAGCAGTCTACCGGGACAGGGGGGACATCAGCCCCAGCATTTT
TRBV6-5	TRBJ1-1	-	-	CASQVAGRDTEAFF	TGTGCCAGTCAAGTGGCAGGGAGGGACACTGAAGCTTTCTTT
TRBV2	TRBJ2-1	TRBD2	-	CASKRAGGTYNEQFF	TGTGCCAGCAAACGAGCGGGGGGAACCTACAATGAGCAGTTCTTC
TRBV30	TRBJ1-6	-	-	CAWTRGDPYNSPLHF	TGTGCCTGGACCCGGGGGGACCCCTATAATTCACCCCTCCACTTT
TRBV29-1	TRBJ1-2	-	-	CSVDSIAGYTF	TGCAGCGTTGACAGTATTGCTGGCTACACCTTC
TRBV20-1	TRBJ2-1	TRBD2	-	CSASMTSGSDEQFF	TGCAGTGCTAGTATGACTAGCGGGAGTGATGAGCAGTTCTTC